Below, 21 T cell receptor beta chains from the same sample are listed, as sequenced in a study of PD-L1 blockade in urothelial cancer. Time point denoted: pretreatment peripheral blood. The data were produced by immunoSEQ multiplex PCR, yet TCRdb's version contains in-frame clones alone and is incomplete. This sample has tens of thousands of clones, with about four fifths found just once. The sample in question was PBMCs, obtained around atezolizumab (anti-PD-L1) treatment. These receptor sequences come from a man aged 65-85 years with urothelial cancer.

The CDR3 region has the DNA TGTGCCAGCAGCTTAGCTTTCGGCCTAGGCGAGCAGTACTTC. Encoded protein: CASSLAFGLGEQYF. The chain uses TRBV7-6 and TRBJ2-7; D unresolved. CDR1 SGHVS and CDR2 FNYEAQ come from the germline V gene. V shed 0 bases and J shed 6 bases, with 12 bases lying between them. The CDR3 totals 14 residues.

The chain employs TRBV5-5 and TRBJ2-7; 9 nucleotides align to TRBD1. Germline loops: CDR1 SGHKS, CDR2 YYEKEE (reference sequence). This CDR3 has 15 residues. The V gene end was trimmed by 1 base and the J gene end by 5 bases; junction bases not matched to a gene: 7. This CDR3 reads CASSLLGTGIHEQYF. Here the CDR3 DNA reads TGTGCCAGCAGCTTGCTCGGGACAGGGATCCACGAGCAGTACTTC.

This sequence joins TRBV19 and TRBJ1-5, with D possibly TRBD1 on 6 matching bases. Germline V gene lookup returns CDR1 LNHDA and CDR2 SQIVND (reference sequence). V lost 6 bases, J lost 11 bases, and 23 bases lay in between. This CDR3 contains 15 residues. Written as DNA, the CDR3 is TGTGCCAGTAGGGAACCGGCAGGGGATGATCTAGCCCAGCATTTT. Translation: CASREPAGDDLAQHF.

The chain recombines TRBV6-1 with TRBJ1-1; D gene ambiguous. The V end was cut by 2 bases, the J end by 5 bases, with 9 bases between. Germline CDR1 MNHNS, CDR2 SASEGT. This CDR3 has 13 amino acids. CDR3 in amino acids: CASSEWEETEAFF. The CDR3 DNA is TGTGCCAGCAGTGAATGGGAGGAAACTGAAGCTTTCTTT.

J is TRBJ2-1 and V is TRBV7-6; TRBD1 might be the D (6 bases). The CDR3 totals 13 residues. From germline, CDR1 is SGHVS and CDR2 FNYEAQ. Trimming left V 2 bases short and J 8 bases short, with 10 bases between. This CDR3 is CASSLYREHEQFF. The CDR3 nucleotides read TGTGCCAGCAGCTTATACAGGGAACATGAGCAGTTCTTC.

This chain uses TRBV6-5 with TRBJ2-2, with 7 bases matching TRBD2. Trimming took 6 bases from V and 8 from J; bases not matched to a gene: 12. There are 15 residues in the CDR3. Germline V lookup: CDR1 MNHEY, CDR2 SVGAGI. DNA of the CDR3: TGTGCCAGCAGGAATACGGCGGGAGCGTCGGGGGAGCTGTTTTTT. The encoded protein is CASRNTAGASGELFF.

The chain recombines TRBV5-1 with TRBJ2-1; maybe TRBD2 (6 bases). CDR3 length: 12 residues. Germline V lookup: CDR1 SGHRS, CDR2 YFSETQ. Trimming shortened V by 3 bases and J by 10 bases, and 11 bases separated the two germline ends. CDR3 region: CASSSLAAEQFF. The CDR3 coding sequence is TGCGCCAGCAGCTCACTAGCTGCAGAGCAGTTCTTC.

The CDR3 region is CSVEDLGSSYNEQFF. The CDR3 region has the DNA TGCAGCGTTGAAGATCTAGGGAGCTCCTACAATGAGCAGTTCTTC. The chain is built from TRBV29-1 and TRBJ2-1, with D possibly being TRBD2 (5 bases). The V and J ends lost 0 bases and 0 bases respectively, with 9 bases between them. Germline loops: CDR1 SQVTM, CDR2 ANQGSEA. This CDR3 has 15 amino acids.

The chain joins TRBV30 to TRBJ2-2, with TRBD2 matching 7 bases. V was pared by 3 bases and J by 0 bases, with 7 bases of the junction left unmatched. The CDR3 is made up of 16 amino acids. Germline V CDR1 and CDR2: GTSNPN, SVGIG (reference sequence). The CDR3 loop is CAWRVRLAPNTGELFF. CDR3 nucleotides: TGTGCCTGGAGGGTACGACTAGCTCCGAACACCGGGGAGCTGTTTTTT.

The CDR3 here is CASSAGGPGELFF. The CDR3 DNA sequence: TGTGCCAGCAGTGCGGGGGGCCCCGGGGAGCTGTTTTTT. This sequence joins TRBV9 and TRBJ2-2, with 8 bases lining up with TRBD2. In germline, CDR1 is SGDLS, CDR2 YYNGEE. Trimming at V came to 5 bases and at J to 6 bases, leaving 3 bases not matched to a gene. This CDR3 contains 13 residues.

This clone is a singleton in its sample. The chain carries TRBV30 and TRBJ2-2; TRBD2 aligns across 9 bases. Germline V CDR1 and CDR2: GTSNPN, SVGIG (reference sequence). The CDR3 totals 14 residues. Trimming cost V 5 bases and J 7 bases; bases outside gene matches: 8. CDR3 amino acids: CAWGAGGPGGELFF. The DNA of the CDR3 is TGTGCCTGGGGGGCGGGAGGGCCTGGCGGGGAGCTGTTTTTT.

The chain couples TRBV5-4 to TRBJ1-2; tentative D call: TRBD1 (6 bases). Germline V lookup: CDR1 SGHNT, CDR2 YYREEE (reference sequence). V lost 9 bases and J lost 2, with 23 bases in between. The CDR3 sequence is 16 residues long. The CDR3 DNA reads TGTGCCATCGCAGGGGCAGCCGAAACACTAAACTATGGCTACACCTTC. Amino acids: CAIAGAAETLNYGYTF.

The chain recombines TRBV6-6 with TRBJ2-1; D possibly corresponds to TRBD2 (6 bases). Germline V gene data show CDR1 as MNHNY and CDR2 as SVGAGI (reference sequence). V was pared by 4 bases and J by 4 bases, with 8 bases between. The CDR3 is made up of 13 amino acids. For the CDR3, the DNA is TGTGCCAGCAGTTTGGAGGGGTACAATGAGCAGTTCTTC. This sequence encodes CASSLEGYNEQFF.

The CDR3 coding sequence is TGTGCCAGCAGCGGGACAGGGGCCATCCAAGAGACCCAGTACTTC. Translating gives CASSGTGAIQETQYF. This rearrangement joins TRBV9 to TRBJ2-5, with 9 nucleotides matching TRBD1. Germline V gene lookup returns CDR1 SGDLS and CDR2 YYNGEE. V was pared by 3 bases and J by 1 base, with 4 bases of the junction left unmatched. The CDR3 runs 15 residues.

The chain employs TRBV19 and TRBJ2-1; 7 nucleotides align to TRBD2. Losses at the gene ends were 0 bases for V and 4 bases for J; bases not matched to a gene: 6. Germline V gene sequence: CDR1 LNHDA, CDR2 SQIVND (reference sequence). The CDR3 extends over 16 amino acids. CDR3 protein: CASSIDSASGYNEQFF. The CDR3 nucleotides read TGTGCCAGTAGTATAGATTCCGCTAGCGGATACAATGAGCAGTTCTTC.

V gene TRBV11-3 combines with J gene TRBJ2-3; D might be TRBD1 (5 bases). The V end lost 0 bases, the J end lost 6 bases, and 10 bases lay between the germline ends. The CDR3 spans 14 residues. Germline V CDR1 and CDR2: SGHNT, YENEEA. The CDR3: CASSLDTRVDTQYF. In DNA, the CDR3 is TGTGCCAGCAGCTTAGACACCAGGGTTGATACGCAGTATTTT.

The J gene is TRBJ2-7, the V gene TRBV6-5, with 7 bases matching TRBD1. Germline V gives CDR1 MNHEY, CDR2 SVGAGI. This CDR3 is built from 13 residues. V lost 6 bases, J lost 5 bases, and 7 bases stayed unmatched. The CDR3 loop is CASSPDRADEQYF. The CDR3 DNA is TGTGCCAGCAGCCCTGACAGGGCGGACGAGCAGTACTTC.

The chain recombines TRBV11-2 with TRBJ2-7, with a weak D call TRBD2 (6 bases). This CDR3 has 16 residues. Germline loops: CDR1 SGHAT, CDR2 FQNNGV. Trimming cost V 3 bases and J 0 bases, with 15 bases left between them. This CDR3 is CASSLGTYSSSYEQYF. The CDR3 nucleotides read TGTGCCAGCAGCTTGGGGACTTACTCAAGCTCCTACGAGCAGTACTTC.

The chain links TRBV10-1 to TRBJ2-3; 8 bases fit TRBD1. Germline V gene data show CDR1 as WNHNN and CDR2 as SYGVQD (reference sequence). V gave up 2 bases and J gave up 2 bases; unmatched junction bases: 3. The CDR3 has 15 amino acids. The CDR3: CASSERDRNTDTQYF. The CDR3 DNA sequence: TGCGCCAGCAGTGAGCGGGACAGGAACACAGATACGCAGTATTTT.

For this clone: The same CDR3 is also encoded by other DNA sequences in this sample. CDR3 residues: CASSITRGQGGYTF. The CDR3 DNA is TGTGCCAGTAGTATAACCAGGGGGCAGGGTGGCTACACCTTC. The J gene is TRBJ1-2, the V gene TRBV19, with TRBD1 identical over 8 bases. This CDR3 is built from 14 residues. Trimming took 2 bases from V and 7 from J; bases not matched to a gene: 6. The V gene's germline CDR1 is LNHDA and CDR2 SQIVND (reference sequence).

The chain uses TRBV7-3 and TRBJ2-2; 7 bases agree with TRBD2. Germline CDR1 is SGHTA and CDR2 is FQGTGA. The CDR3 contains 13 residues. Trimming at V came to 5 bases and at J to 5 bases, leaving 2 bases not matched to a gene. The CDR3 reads CASSPRGTGELFF. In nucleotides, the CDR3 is TGTGCCAGCAGCCCGCGGGGGACCGGGGAGCTGTTTTTT.